This TCR beta chain was found in a study of blood T cell repertoires in COVID-19. Study-wide background: There were acute and convalescent COVID-19 samples, and they came from the United States, Italy and Spain. From T cells, B-cell-depleted T cells, or PBMCs came the material, which was cDNA or gDNA.

Per the original methods: Reference gene primer amplification yielded estimated nucleated cell counts. Generated by immunoSEQ multiplex PCR, the TCRdb table keeps only in-frame clones and is missing some. Clonal size and the V and J genes are those of that table, whereas D and trimming came from the DNA. In the table there are roughly 78,000 clones, 88% of which are singletons. Input material: peripheral blood. The receptor's source is a man aged 45-65 years with acute or convalescent COVID-19.

CDR3 loop: CASSITGMNTEAFF. In nucleotides, the CDR3 is TGTGCCAGCAGCATCACAGGGATGAACACTGAAGCTTTCTTT. The chain joins TRBV5-6 to TRBJ1-1; TRBD1 might be the D (6 bases). Trimming took off 4 bases at V and 0 bases at J, with 10 bases between the two ends. This CDR3 comprises 14 residues. Germline assignment: CDR1 SGHDT and CDR2 YYEEEE.